The 8 T cell receptor beta chains below all came from one sample that was sequenced in a study of neoadjuvant anti-PD-1 for oral cavity cancer. Profiled with immunoSEQ multiplex PCR; TCRdb holds only in-frame clones, not every one. The sample shows about 15,000 clones, about 78% of them seen only once. The specimen was PBMCs, collected before nivolumab (anti-PD-1) treatment. All receptors derive from a person aged 40 to 85 with oral cavity squamous cell carcinoma.

This chain links TRBV12-5 with TRBJ1-3; D gene unclear. CDR3 size: 14 residues. Germline V gene lookup returns CDR1 LGHNT and CDR2 FRNRAP. The V and J ends lost 4 bases and 0 bases respectively, with 7 bases between them. The CDR3 reads CASGSTTSGNTIYF. The DNA for the CDR3 is TGTGCTAGTGGTTCGACCACCTCTGGAAACACCATATATTTT.

V usage is TRBV11-2 and J usage is TRBJ2-3; weak D call: TRBD2 (6 bases). The V end lost 6 bases, the J end lost 8 bases, and 18 bases lay between the germline ends. Per germline, CDR1 SGHAT and CDR2 FQNNGV. This CDR3 comprises 14 residues. In DNA form, the CDR3 reads TGTGCCAGCAGACTGCTACGCGGGAAGAGTACGCAGTATTTT. It is translated as CASRLLRGKSTQYF.

V and J are TRBV5-1 and TRBJ2-1, with D perhaps assigned TRBD1 or TRBD2 (6 bases each). Germline loops: CDR1 SGHRS, CDR2 YFSETQ. The CDR3 length is 15 residues. V was trimmed by 2 bases and J by 4 bases, leaving 13 bases between them. CDR3 loop: CASSLNREVYNEQFF. The CDR3 DNA sequence: TGCGCCAGCAGCTTAAACAGGGAGGTTTACAATGAGCAGTTCTTC.

The J gene is TRBJ2-7, the V gene TRBV14; D ambiguous. The V and J ends lost 4 bases and 9 bases respectively, with 16 bases between them. The CDR3 consists of 13 residues. Germline values: CDR1 SGHDN, CDR2 FVKESK. The DNA of the CDR3 is TGTGCCAGCAGCCTTCCTCTAGACCCGGGGCAGTACTTC. Protein: CASSLPLDPGQYF.

This clone was observed a few times. V and J are TRBV5-1 and TRBJ2-2; the D gene is possibly TRBD1 (5 bases). The ends were cut back, 0 bases at V and 0 bases at J, with 9 bases in the middle. In germline, CDR1 is SGHRS, CDR2 YFSETQ. The CDR3 contains 16 residues. The CDR3 DNA reads as TGCGCCAGCAGCTTGGCTGACAGCGCGAACACCGGGGAGCTGTTTTTT. It encodes CASSLADSANTGELFF.

The chain combines TRBV28 with TRBJ1-5, with D perhaps matching TRBD1 (5 bases). The length of the CDR3 is 13 residues. CDR1 and CDR2 (germline): MDHEN, SYDVKM. The V end lost 6 bases, the J end lost 3 bases, and 9 bases lay between the germline ends. The CDR3 DNA reads as TGTGCCAGCAGCTGGGGGGACAATCAGCCCCAGCATTTT. This sequence encodes CASSWGDNQPQHF.

This clone has a handful of counts. V usage is TRBV5-5 and J usage is TRBJ1-2; tentative D call: TRBD1 (6 bases). The ends were cut back, 0 bases at V and 8 bases at J, with 17 bases in the middle. Per germline, CDR1 SGHKS and CDR2 YYEKEE (reference sequence). This CDR3 has 15 residues. The CDR3 loop is CASSLEGRGPTGYTF. CDR3 DNA sequence: TGTGCCAGCAGCTTGGAGGGTCGGGGGCCCACGGGCTACACCTTC. Full variable domain (missing parts from reference TRBV5-5 and TRBJ1-2): DAGVTQSPTHLIKTRGQQVTLRCSPISGHKSVSWYQQVLGQGPQFIFQYYEKEERGRGNFPDRFSARQFPNYSSELNVNALLLGDSALYLCASSLEGRGPTGYTFGSGTRLTVV.

The rearrangement joins TRBV5-1 to TRBJ1-2; no clear D gene. CDR3 length: 15 amino acids. V lost 0 bases, J lost 8 bases, and 17 bases lay in between. Germline lookup yields CDR1 SGHRS and CDR2 YFSETQ. The CDR3 reads CASSLVGRLSGGYTF. CDR3 DNA sequence: TGCGCCAGCAGCTTGGTTGGGCGCCTTAGCGGCGGCTACACCTTC.